This entry concerns a single T cell receptor (beta chain). Its specificity is not known. The data are from a study of shared clonotypes between healthy human individuals. Study results and caveats: Genetic and exposure-history diversity was limited by the small donor number.

This CDR3 has 15 residues. Germline values: CDR1 LNHDA, CDR2 SQIVND (reference sequence). V dropped 4 bases and J dropped 3; count of bases not matched to a gene: 4. In the original processing: Because ImmunoSEQ provided only junction sequences with no quality scores, the filtering differed. TCRdb's copy holds only in-frame clones and misses some; the assay was immunoSEQ multiplex PCR. The DNA was the basis for D and trimming; V, J and clone size are from that table. The table includes about 1 million clones, approximately 80% detected once. The receptor comes from a man aged 18-30 years in good health. Some clones in this sample may be carry-over from other donors' samples. Specimen: memory CD4+ T cells from PBMCs. Noted subset: CD45RA-negative fraction. The rearrangement uses TRBV19 and TRBJ1-1, with TRBD1 matching 11 bases. The DNA for the CDR3 is TGTGCCAGTAGTACCTGGGACAGGGGGGACACTGAAGCTTTCTTT. Translated: CASSTWDRGDTEAFF.